The T cell receptor beta chain described here comes from a study of blood T cell repertoires in COVID-19 (dated by TCRdb to the early 2020s). Turning to the overall study: The collaborator samples originated in the United States, Italy and Spain and spanned the acute and convalescent phases of COVID-19. The material from the prospective study consisted of cDNA or gDNA derived from T cells, B-cell-depleted T cells, or PBMCs. Deeply sampled blood TCRbeta repertoires from subjects exposed to, actively infected with, or recovered from COVID-19 were included in the dataset. A freely available public database, intended as a resource for researchers studying the immune response to SARS-CoV-2, is where the repertoires were released. The samples were drawn from two sources: the first 160 participants of the ongoing ImmuneRACE study, and 1,000 to 1,500 subjects contributed by 6 global collaborators. The sample metadata nearly always contained a de-identified subject ID, COVID-19 status, age in years and sex. Where available, HLA class I and class II types were taken from metadata supplied by the sample provider and were not determined by assay-based typing.

Overall results and qualifications from the work: The amount of clinical and demographic metadata varied by source and participant and was provided uncurated.

This clone has only one observation. Its antigen is unknown. One base away there is no much larger clone; base qualities are not given. TCRbeta CDR3 regions were amplified from genomic DNA by means of the immunoSEQ Assay, a bias-controlled multiplex PCR. On the authors' methods: Nucleated cell counts per sample were estimated from amplification of reference gene primers within the assay. To quantify the absolute abundance of each unique TCRbeta CDR3 rearrangement, sequence reads were collapsed and filtered. For each sample, productive Simpson clonality was calculated by taking the square root of Simpson's diversity index across productive rearrangements. Here the immuneACCESS table is served through TCRdb, limited to in-frame sequences with V and J called. Missing clones are a known gap in these copies; in checked studies unresolved V genes cover under half, and the rest lacks a known reason. Clone size and V and J calls were adopted from that table, with D and trimming inferred from the DNA. In this sample the table shows 51,000 or so clones, about 83% of which occur a single time. The ten largest clonotypes hold over 6% of the sample.

Each collaborating institution followed its own protocols to collect whole blood in K2EDTA tubes. For TCRbeta analysis, collaborators shipped samples as frozen whole blood, isolated PBMCs, or DNA extracted from either of those sample types. Including the terminal cysteine and phenylalanine, the CDR3 comprises 14 residues. The read is trimmed to its CDR3 DNA, 42 bases read in frame from base 1. Relative to germline, V is 7 bases shorter and J is 7 bases shorter, with 18 bases between their ends. The sample consisted of peripheral blood. The receptor comes from a man between 65 and 85 years old with active COVID-19. The V and J genes are TRBV23-1 and TRBJ2-3, and the D gene may be TRBD2, 6 bases matching. TRBV23-1 is sorted into the ORF group, with uncertain function. The CDR3 reads as follows: CASNPPRDCHTQYF. The sequence in DNA is TGCGCCAGCAATCCACCACGGGACTGTCATACGCAGTATTTT.